The 20 T cell receptor beta chains below all came from one sample that was sequenced in a study of PD-1 blockade in classical Hodgkin lymphoma. Clones were read by immunoSEQ multiplex PCR, and TCRdb kept only the in-frame ones, dropping some. The profile shows just over 60,000 clones, about 87% of them singletons. Every one of the patients relapsed after autologous stem cell transplantation (brentuximab vedotin exposure was variable). Sequenced here: peripheral blood mononuclear cells (PBMCs), sampled at baseline. All receptors come from a human donor with classical Hodgkin lymphoma.

The chain employs TRBV6-1 and TRBJ2-3, with 9 bases matching TRBD2. Germline values: CDR1 MNHNS, CDR2 SASEGT. The V gene end was trimmed by 3 bases and the J gene end by 2 bases; junction bases not matched to a gene: 9. The CDR3 has 17 amino acids. The CDR3 DNA reads TGTGCCAGCAGTGAGTCTGTTAGCGGGGGCCCCACAGATACGCAGTATTTT. The encoded protein is CASSESVSGGPTDTQYF.

The V gene is TRBV4-1, the J gene TRBJ1-6; tentatively, D is TRBD1 (5 bases). Germline CDR1 is MGHRA and CDR2 is YSYEKL. The CDR3 is 17 amino acids. The germline V and J ends were trimmed by 0 bases and 6 bases, with 15 bases remaining between them. The CDR3 nucleotides are TGCGCCAGCAGCCAAGATTTTGACAGAAGGCTTAATTCACCCCTCCACTTT. Protein product: CASSQDFDRRLNSPLHF.

The chain couples TRBV11-2 to TRBJ2-1; TRBD2 aligns across 11 bases. Per germline, CDR1 SGHAT and CDR2 FQNNGV. The CDR3 is 16 residues long. Trimming cost V 3 bases and J 4 bases; bases outside gene matches: 5. CDR3 nucleotide sequence: TGTGCCAGCAGCTTCATAGCGGGGGGGCGTTACAATGAGCAGTTCTTC. Translated, it gives CASSFIAGGRYNEQFF.

The count of this clone is one. The chain has TRBV11-2 and TRBJ2-2; possible D gene TRBD1, 5 bases. The germline V gene encodes CDR1 SGHAT and CDR2 FQNNGV. The CDR3 has 16 amino acids. V was trimmed by 5 bases and J by 6 bases, leaving 19 bases between them. The CDR3 DNA reads as TGTGCCAGCAGCCCCCTTCGGACCTTCAGGGCCGGGGAGCTGTTTTTT. This sequence encodes CASSPLRTFRAGELFF.

The J gene is TRBJ2-1, the V gene TRBV18; D gene ambiguous. CDR3 size: 13 residues. CDR1 and CDR2 (germline): KGHSH, LQKENI. The ends were cut back, 6 bases at V and 5 bases at J, with 11 bases in the middle. This CDR3 is CASSARVNNEQFF. The CDR3 DNA reads TGTGCCAGCTCCGCTAGGGTGAACAATGAGCAGTTCTTC.

The chain links TRBV6-4 to TRBJ2-5, with D perhaps TRBD1 (5 bases). V was shortened by 6 bases and J by 5 bases, with 13 bases between the two germline ends. Germline assignment: CDR1 MRHNA and CDR2 SNTAGT. CDR3 length equals 13 residues. This CDR3 reads CASSQGWGETQYF. The CDR3 nucleotides read TGTGCCAGCAGCCAAGGATGGGGCGAGACCCAGTACTTC.

In its sample, this clone was seen a few times. V is TRBV5-8 and J is TRBJ1-4; D is undetermined. The CDR3 extends over 15 amino acids. Germline CDR1 reads SGHTS; CDR2 reads YDEGEE. The germline V and J ends were trimmed by 3 bases and 0 bases, with 9 bases remaining between them. The CDR3 loop reads CASSSSSATNEKLFF. In nucleotides, the CDR3 is TGTGCCAGCAGCTCCTCAAGTGCAACTAATGAAAAACTGTTTTTT.

The chain uses TRBV11-2 and TRBJ2-5; TRBD2 might be the D (6 bases). CDR1 is SGHAT and CDR2 is FQNNGV in the germline V gene. The CDR3 consists of 17 residues. V gave up 5 bases and J gave up 2 bases, with 21 bases separating them. This CDR3 is CASSPTGAAGYQETQYF. Here the CDR3 DNA reads TGTGCCAGCAGCCCCACGGGAGCAGCGGGTTATCAAGAGACCCAGTACTTC.

By its share, this clone is medium-sized. CDR3 bases: TGTGCCAGTAGGGGACAGCCTGGGGAAAACACCATATATTTT. This sequence encodes CASRGQPGENTIYF. The chain uses TRBV19 and TRBJ1-3; 7 bases map to TRBD1. The germline V gene encodes CDR1 LNHDA and CDR2 SQIVND (reference sequence). Trimming at V came to 6 bases and at J to 6 bases, leaving 8 bases not matched to a gene. CDR3 length: 14 residues.

This chain links TRBV9 with TRBJ1-3, with TRBD1 identical over 7 bases. Germline CDR1 reads SGDLS; CDR2 reads YYNGEE. With V trimmed by 0 bases and J by 2 bases, 11 bases remained unmatched. The CDR3 contains 18 residues. The CDR3 is CASSVDPSTGSPGNTIYF. CDR3 nucleotides: TGTGCCAGCAGCGTAGATCCTTCGACAGGGTCCCCTGGAAACACCATATATTTT.

The V call is TRBV27, the J call TRBJ1-4, with 11 positions matching TRBD1. CDR1 and CDR2 (germline): MNHEY, SMNVEV (reference sequence). V lost 6 bases, J lost 7 bases, and 1 base stayed unmatched. The CDR3 covers 13 residues. This chain's CDR3 is CASRGTGGEKLFF. The CDR3 DNA follows: TGTGCCAGCAGAGGGACAGGGGGTGAAAAACTGTTTTTT.

For the CDR3, the DNA is TGTGCCAGCAGGCCAAAACAGGGGGATGGCTACACCTTC. Protein: CASRPKQGDGYTF. J is TRBJ1-2 and V is TRBV7-9; 8 bases are shared with TRBD1. Germline V gene lookup returns CDR1 SEHNR and CDR2 FQNEAQ (reference sequence). The CDR3 runs 13 residues. V was clipped by 6 bases and J by 6 bases; unmatched bases: 6. Full variable domain (outside the CDR3, taken from reference TRBV7-9 and TRBJ1-2): DTGVSQNPRHKITKRGQNVTFRCDPISEHNRLYWYRQTLGQGPEFLTYFQNEAQLEKSRLLSDRFSAERPKGSFSTLEIQRTEQGDSAMYLCASRPKQGDGYTFGSGTRLTVV.

The table lists this clone with a few counts. The J gene is TRBJ1-1, the V gene TRBV9; no reliable D call. V dropped 0 bases and J dropped 1 base, with 10 bases sitting between them. Germline V gives CDR1 SGDLS, CDR2 YYNGEE. The CDR3 sequence is 15 residues long. CDR3 DNA sequence: TGTGCCAGCAGCGTAGGTATCGGAGGGAACACTGAAGCTTTCTTT. Protein sequence: CASSVGIGGNTEAFF.

There are a few counts of this clone. The J gene is TRBJ1-3, the V gene TRBV5-8, with TRBD1 as a possible D gene (5 bases). The CDR3 runs 16 residues. In germline, CDR1 is SGHTS, CDR2 YDEGEE. The V and J ends lost 2 bases and 2 bases respectively, with 14 bases between them. CDR3 in amino acids: CASSFSRGGAGNTIYF. The CDR3 DNA is TGTGCCAGCAGCTTTTCTAGGGGAGGAGCTGGAAACACCATATATTTT. Together with reference TRBV5-8 and TRBJ1-3, the CDR3 gives the full variable domain: EAGVTQSPTHLIKTRGQQATLRCSPISGHTSVYWYQQALGLGLQFLLWYDEGEERNRGNFPPRFSGRQFPNYSSELNVNALELEDSALYLCASSFSRGGAGNTIYFGEGSWLTVV.

The J gene is TRBJ1-2, the V gene TRBV6-1, with a possible D match to TRBD1 (6 bases). V dropped 7 bases and J dropped 8 bases, with 17 bases sitting between them. Germline CDR1 MNHNS, CDR2 SASEGT. The CDR3 length is 13 residues. CDR3 sequence (DNA): TGTGCCAGCACCGAGGGGGGGCGATGGGGCTACACCTTC. Translated, it gives CASTEGGRWGYTF.

V usage is TRBV28 and J usage is TRBJ1-6, with unresolved D. Germline V gives CDR1 MDHEN, CDR2 SYDVKM. Deletions cut 6 bases from V and 3 bases from J, with 9 bases between. CDR3 size: 14 residues. The CDR3 DNA sequence: TGTGCCAGCAGCTGGCGTTACTATAATTCACCCCTCCACTTT. Protein sequence: CASSWRYYNSPLHF. The variable domain in full, completed from reference TRBV28 and TRBJ1-6, reads DVKVTQSSRYLVKRTGEKVFLECVQDMDHENMFWYRQDPGLGLRLIYFSYDVKMKEKGDIPEGYSVSREKKERFSLILESASTNQTSMYLCASSWRYYNSPLHFGNGTRLTVT.

This chain connects TRBV9 to TRBJ1-2, with D possibly being TRBD1 (5 bases). V lost 4 bases to trimming and J lost 0 bases, with 13 bases between them. The length of the CDR3 is 15 residues. Germline V CDR1 and CDR2: SGDLS, YYNGEE. The CDR3 sequence is CASSPGGEANYGYTF. CDR3 bases: TGTGCCAGCAGCCCGGGGGGGGAAGCTAACTATGGCTACACCTTC.

The rearrangement links TRBV25-1 to TRBJ2-5; the D is unclear. V was cut by 6 bases and J by 2 bases, with 7 bases left in between. Germline lookup yields CDR1 MGHDK and CDR2 SYGVNS. This CDR3 contains 12 residues. This CDR3 reads CASRGQQETQYF. The CDR3, as DNA: TGTGCCAGCAGAGGGCAACAAGAGACCCAGTACTTC.

The chain combines TRBV30 with TRBJ1-1, with a tentative D call TRBD1 (6 bases). V was clipped by 4 bases and J by 2 bases, with 11 bases between them. Germline V gene sequence: CDR1 GTSNPN, CDR2 SVGIG (reference sequence). This CDR3 spans 13 amino acids. CDR3 loop: CAWTQGFNTEAFF. The CDR3 DNA follows: TGTGCCTGGACACAGGGTTTCAACACTGAAGCTTTCTTT.

The rearrangement joins TRBV11-2 to TRBJ1-2; a weak D match, TRBD1 (5 bases). The length of the CDR3 is 16 residues. Germline V gene sequence: CDR1 SGHAT, CDR2 FQNNGV. V was trimmed by 2 bases and J by 5 bases, leaving 18 bases between them. For the CDR3, the DNA is TGTGCCAGCAGCTTACTATTGGGACGGGGGACTTATGGCTACACCTTC. Its protein product is CASSLLLGRGTYGYTF.